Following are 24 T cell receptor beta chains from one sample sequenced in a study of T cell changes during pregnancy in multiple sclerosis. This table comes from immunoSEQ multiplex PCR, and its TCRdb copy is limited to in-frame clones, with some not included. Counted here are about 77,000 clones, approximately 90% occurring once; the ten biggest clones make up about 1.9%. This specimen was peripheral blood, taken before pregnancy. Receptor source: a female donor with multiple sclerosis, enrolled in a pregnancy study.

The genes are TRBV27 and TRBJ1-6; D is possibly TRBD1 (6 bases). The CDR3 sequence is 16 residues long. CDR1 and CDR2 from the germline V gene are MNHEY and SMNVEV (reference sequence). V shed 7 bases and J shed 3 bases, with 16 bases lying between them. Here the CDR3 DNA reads TGTGCCAGCACCCCAAGGGGGGGTATCTATAATTCACCCCTCCACTTT. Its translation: CASTPRGGIYNSPLHF.

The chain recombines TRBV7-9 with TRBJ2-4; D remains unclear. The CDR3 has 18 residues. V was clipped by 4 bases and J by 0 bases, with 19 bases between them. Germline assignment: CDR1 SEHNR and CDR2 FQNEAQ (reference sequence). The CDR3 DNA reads TGTGCCAGCAGCTCCGGTTTTAGGATAGCATTAGCCAAAAACATTCAGTACTTC. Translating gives CASSSGFRIALAKNIQYF.

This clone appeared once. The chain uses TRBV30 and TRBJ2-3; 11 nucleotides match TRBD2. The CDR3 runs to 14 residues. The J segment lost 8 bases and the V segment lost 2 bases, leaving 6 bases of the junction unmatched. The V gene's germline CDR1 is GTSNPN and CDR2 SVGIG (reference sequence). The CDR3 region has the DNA TGTGCCTGGAGTTTGGGACTAGCGGAGAGTACGCAGTATTTT. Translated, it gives CAWSLGLAESTQYF.

The CDR3, as DNA: TGTGCCAGCAGCTCCCTCCACCTACAGGGATCACCCCTCCACTTT. Translation: CASSSLHLQGSPLHF. The chain couples TRBV5-4 to TRBJ1-6; maybe TRBD1 (6 bases). Germline CDR1 and CDR2: SGHNT and YYREEE (reference sequence). Trimming shortened V by 3 bases and J by 10 bases, and 17 bases separated the two germline ends. There are 15 residues in the CDR3.

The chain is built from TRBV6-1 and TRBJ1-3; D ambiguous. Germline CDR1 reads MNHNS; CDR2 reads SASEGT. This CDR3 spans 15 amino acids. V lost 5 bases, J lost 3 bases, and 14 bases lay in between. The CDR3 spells CASSSSGGLGNTIYF. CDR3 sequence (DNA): TGTGCCAGCAGTTCGAGTGGTGGTCTTGGAAACACCATATATTTT.

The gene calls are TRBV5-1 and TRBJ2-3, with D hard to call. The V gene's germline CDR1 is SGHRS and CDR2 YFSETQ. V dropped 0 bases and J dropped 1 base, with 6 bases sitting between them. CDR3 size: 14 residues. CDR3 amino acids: CASSLEAGTDTQYF. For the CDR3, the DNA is TGCGCCAGCAGCTTGGAGGCGGGCACAGATACGCAGTATTTT.

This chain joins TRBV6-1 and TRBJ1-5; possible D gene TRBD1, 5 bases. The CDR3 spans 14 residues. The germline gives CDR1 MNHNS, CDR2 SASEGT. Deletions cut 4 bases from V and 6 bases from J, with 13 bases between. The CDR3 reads CASSGSGLFQPQHF. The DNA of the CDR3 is TGTGCCAGCAGTGGCTCAGGGTTGTTTCAGCCCCAGCATTTT.

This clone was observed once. This CDR3 reads CASSQEDSATNEKLFF. DNA of the CDR3: TGTGCCAGCAGCCAAGAAGACAGTGCAACTAATGAAAAACTGTTTTTT. This chain links TRBV4-2 with TRBJ1-4; a weak D match, TRBD1 (5 bases). CDR1 is LGHNA and CDR2 is YNFKEQ in the germline V gene. Trimming took 0 bases from V and 0 from J, leaving 8 bases between them. This CDR3 spans 16 amino acids.

CDR3 nucleotide sequence: TGCGCCAGCAGCTTGGCCAACATGAACACTGAAGCTTTCTTT. This gives the protein CASSLANMNTEAFF. V and J are TRBV5-1 and TRBJ1-1; D not certain. The CDR3 sequence is 14 residues long. Germline loops: CDR1 SGHRS, CDR2 YFSETQ. With 0 bases removed from V and 0 bases from J, the gap between germline ends came to 6 bases.

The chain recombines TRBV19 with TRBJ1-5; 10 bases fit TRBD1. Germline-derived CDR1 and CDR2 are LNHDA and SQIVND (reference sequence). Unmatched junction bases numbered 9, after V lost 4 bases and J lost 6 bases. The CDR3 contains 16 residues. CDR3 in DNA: TGTGCCAGTAGTAACCGGGGACAGGGGCTCAGTCAGCCCCAGCATTTT. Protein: CASSNRGQGLSQPQHF.

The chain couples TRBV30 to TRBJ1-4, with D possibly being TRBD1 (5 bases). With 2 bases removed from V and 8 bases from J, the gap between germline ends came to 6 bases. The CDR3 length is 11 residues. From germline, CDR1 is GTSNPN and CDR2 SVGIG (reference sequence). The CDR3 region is CAWSRTEKLFF. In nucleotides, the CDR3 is TGTGCCTGGAGTAGGACAGAAAAACTGTTTTTT. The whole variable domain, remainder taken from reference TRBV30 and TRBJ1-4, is SQTIHQWPATLVQPVGSPLSLECTVEGTSNPNLYWYRQAAGRGLQLLFYSVGIGQISSEVPQNLSASRPQDRQFILSSKKLLLSDSGFYLCAWSRTEKLFFGSGTQLSVL.

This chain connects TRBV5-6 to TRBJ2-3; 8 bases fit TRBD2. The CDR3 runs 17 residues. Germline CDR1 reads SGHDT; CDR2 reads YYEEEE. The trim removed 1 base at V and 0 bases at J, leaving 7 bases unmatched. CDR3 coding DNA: TGTGCCAGCAGCTTGTTTCCGGGGGGGAGGAGCACAGATACGCAGTATTTT. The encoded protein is CASSLFPGGRSTDTQYF.

The DNA of the CDR3 is TGTGCCAGCAGCTCATCAGCGGAGCTGAGCTCCTACGAGCAGTACTTC. Its translation is CASSSSAELSSYEQYF. The chain joins TRBV13 to TRBJ2-7; possibly TRBD2 for D (5 bases). The V gene lost 4 bases and the J gene lost 0 bases, with 16 bases spanning the gap. CDR3 length: 16 amino acids. Germline CDR1 is PRHDT and CDR2 is FYEKMQ (reference sequence).

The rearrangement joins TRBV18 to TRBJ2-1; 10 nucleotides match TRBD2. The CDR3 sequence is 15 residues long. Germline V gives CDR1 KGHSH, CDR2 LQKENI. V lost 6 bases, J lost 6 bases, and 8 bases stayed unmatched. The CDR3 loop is CASSLSGGASNEQFF. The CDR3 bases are TGTGCCAGCTCCTTAAGCGGGGGGGCCTCCAATGAGCAGTTCTTC.

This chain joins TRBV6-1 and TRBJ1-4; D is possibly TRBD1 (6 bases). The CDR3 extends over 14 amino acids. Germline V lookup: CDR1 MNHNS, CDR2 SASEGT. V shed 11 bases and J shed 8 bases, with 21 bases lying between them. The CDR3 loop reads CADPRDIEGEKLFF. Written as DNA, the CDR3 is TGTGCCGACCCCCGGGACATAGAAGGGGAAAAACTGTTTTTT.

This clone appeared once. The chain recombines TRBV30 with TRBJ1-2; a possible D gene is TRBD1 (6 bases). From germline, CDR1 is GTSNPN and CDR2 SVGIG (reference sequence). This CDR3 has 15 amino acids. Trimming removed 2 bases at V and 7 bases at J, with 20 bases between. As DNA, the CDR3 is TGTGCCTGGAGTTCCCCCCCACAGGGAATGGCTGGCTACACCTTC. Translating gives CAWSSPPQGMAGYTF. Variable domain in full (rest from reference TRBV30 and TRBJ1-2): SQTIHQWPATLVQPVGSPLSLECTVEGTSNPNLYWYRQAAGRGLQLLFYSVGIGQISSEVPQNLSASRPQDRQFILSSKKLLLSDSGFYLCAWSSPPQGMAGYTFGSGTRLTVV.

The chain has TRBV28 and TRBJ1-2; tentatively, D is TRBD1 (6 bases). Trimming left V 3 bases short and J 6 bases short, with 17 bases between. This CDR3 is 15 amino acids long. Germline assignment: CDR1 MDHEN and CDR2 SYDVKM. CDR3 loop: CASSFPRQVGHGYTF. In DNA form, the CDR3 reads TGTGCCAGCAGTTTTCCGAGACAGGTGGGGCATGGCTACACCTTC.

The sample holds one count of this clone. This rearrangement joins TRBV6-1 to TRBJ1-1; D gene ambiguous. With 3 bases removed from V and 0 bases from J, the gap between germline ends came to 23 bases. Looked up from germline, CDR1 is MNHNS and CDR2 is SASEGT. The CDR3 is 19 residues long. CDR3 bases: TGTGCCAGCAGTGACCTCCAAGGTTTTCTCCGAGGGCTGAACACTGAAGCTTTCTTT. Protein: CASSDLQGFLRGLNTEAFF.

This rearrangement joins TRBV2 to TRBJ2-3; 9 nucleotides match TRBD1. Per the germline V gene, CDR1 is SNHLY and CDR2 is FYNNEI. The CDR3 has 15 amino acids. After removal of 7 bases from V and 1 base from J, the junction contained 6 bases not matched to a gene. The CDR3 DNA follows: TGTGCCAGCAAACACAGGGGGCTCGGCACAGATACGCAGTATTTT. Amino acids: CASKHRGLGTDTQYF.

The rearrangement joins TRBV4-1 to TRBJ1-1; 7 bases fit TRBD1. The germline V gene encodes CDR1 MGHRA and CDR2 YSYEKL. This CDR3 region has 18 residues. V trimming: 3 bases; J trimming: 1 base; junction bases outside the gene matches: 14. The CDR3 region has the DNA TGCGCCAGCAGCCACCCCGGGACAGCAAGGTCGACGAACACTGAAGCTTTCTTT. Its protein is CASSHPGTARSTNTEAFF.

The CDR3 region has the DNA TGTGCCAGCAGCTTGTTTTTGACGGGAGAAGAGACCCAGTACTTC. Amino acids: CASSLFLTGEETQYF. This chain joins TRBV5-5 and TRBJ2-5; TRBD2 might be the D (6 bases). Trimming removed 1 base at V and 3 bases at J, with 13 bases between. CDR1 is SGHKS, CDR2 YYEKEE, per germline (reference sequence). The CDR3 spans 15 residues.

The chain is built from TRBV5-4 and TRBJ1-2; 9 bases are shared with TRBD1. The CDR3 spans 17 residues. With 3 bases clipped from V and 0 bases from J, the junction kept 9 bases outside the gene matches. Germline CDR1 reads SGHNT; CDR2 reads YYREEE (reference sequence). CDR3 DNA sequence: TGTGCCAGCAGCTCCCCCGGGGGGACAGGGCCTAACTATGGCTACACCTTC. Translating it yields CASSSPGGTGPNYGYTF.

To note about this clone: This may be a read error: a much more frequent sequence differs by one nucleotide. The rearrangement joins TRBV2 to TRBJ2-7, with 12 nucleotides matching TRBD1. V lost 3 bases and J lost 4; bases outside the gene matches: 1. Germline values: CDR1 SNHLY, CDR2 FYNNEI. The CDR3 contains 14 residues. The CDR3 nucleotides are TGTGCCAGCAGTGAGGGACAGGGGGCGTACGAGCAGTACTTC. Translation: CASSEGQGAYEQYF.

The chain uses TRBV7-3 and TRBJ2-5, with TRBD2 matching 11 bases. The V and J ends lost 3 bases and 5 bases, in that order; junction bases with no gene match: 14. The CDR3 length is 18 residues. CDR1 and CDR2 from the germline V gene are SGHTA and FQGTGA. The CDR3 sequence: CASSLMGSSGGLGETQYF. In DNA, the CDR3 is TGTGCCAGCAGCTTGATGGGATCTAGCGGGGGGTTAGGGGAGACCCAGTACTTC.